The 24 T cell receptor beta chains below come from one sample, sequenced in a study of T cell clonotyping in hematopoietic cell transplantation. Method: immunoSEQ multiplex PCR; TCRdb's copy keeps in-frame clones and lacks some. Of 45,000 or so clones listed, roughly four fifths are singletons. The time point: recipient sample about 28 days before transplant, after cytoreduction. Sequencing used peripheral blood mononuclear cells, obtained before stem cell transplant. The receptors here all came from a man aged 60-69 years with myelodysplastic syndrome. Some clones in this sample may be carry-over from other donors' samples.

This sequence joins TRBV7-9 and TRBJ1-6; D is ambiguous. Trimming pared 5 bases from V and 4 bases from J, leaving 15 bases between. CDR1 SEHNR and CDR2 FQNEAQ come from the germline V gene (reference sequence). This CDR3 contains 16 residues. The CDR3: CASSPNMAGYNSPLHF. In nucleotides, the CDR3 is TGTGCCAGCAGCCCGAATATGGCAGGTTATAATTCACCCCTCCACTTT. Combining the CDR3 with reference TRBV7-9 and TRBJ1-6 gives the whole variable domain DTGVSQNPRHKITKRGQNVTFRCDPISEHNRLYWYRQTLGQGPEFLTYFQNEAQLEKSRLLSDRFSAERPKGSFSTLEIQRTEQGDSAMYLCASSPNMAGYNSPLHFGNGTRLTVT.

CDR3 loop: CASSPGQGAPNTGELFF. In DNA, the CDR3 is TGCGCCAGCAGCCCGGGACAGGGGGCCCCGAACACCGGGGAGCTGTTTTTT. This chain uses TRBV4-1 with TRBJ2-2; 12 positions agree with TRBD1. CDR1 and CDR2 from the germline V gene are MGHRA and YSYEKL. The CDR3 totals 17 residues. V shed 4 bases and J 0 bases; nucleotides not matched to a gene: 3.

The genes are TRBV28 and TRBJ1-5; 8 positions match TRBD1. The germline V gene encodes CDR1 MDHEN and CDR2 SYDVKM. This CDR3 is 13 amino acids long. Trimming removed 8 bases from V and 6 bases from J; junction bases left unmatched: 6. Written as DNA, the CDR3 is TGTGCCAGCGGGGGGACAGGTAGTCAGCCCCAGCATTTT. Its translation is CASGGTGSQPQHF.

This clone was detected a few times. The V and J genes are TRBV2 and TRBJ2-2; D unclear. CDR1 is SNHLY and CDR2 is FYNNEI in the germline V gene. Trimming left V 3 bases short and J 3 bases short, with 8 bases between. CDR3 length: 14 residues. The CDR3 protein is CASSENTYTGELFF. As DNA, the CDR3 is TGTGCCAGCAGTGAGAACACCTACACCGGGGAGCTGTTTTTT.

This clone was found a few times. This rearrangement joins TRBV5-6 to TRBJ1-2, with TRBD1 identical over 10 bases. Trimming at V came to 4 bases and at J to 3 bases, leaving 15 bases not matched to a gene. The germline CDR1 and CDR2 sequences are SGHDT and YYEEEE. The CDR3 spans 18 residues. This CDR3 is CASSPDRDRGLSYYGYTF. The CDR3 DNA is TGTGCCAGCAGCCCAGACCGGGACAGGGGTCTATCTTACTATGGCTACACCTTC.

This sequence joins TRBV11-2 and TRBJ1-4, with 9 bases identical to TRBD1. This CDR3 has 17 amino acids. Germline values: CDR1 SGHAT, CDR2 FQNNGV. V was clipped by 2 bases and J by 7 bases; unmatched bases: 11. CDR3 loop: CASSLRGTGTEGEKLFF. For the CDR3, the DNA is TGTGCCAGCAGCTTACGTGGGACAGGGACCGAGGGTGAAAAACTGTTTTTT.

The chain has TRBV2 and TRBJ2-1; D unclear. This CDR3 is 12 amino acids long. Germline V gives CDR1 SNHLY, CDR2 FYNNEI. Deletions cut 6 bases from V and 6 bases from J, with 9 bases between. CDR3 DNA sequence: TGTGCCAGCAGCCCCGAAGGCAATGAGCAGTTCTTC. Translation gives CASSPEGNEQFF.

This clone was counted between two and nine times. The chain joins TRBV2 to TRBJ2-7; 7 bases match TRBD1. CDR1 SNHLY and CDR2 FYNNEI come from the germline V gene. CDR3 size: 17 residues. Trimming took 6 bases from V and 3 from J; bases not matched to a gene: 17. The CDR3 is CASRKVPGTEKIYEQYF. The CDR3 bases are TGTGCCAGCAGGAAAGTCCCCGGGACAGAAAAGATCTACGAGCAGTACTTC.

The chain is built from TRBV6-6 and TRBJ1-5; the D gene is possibly TRBD1 (6 bases). Germline V lookup: CDR1 MNHNY, CDR2 SVGAGI (reference sequence). The CDR3 contains 14 residues. The germline V and J ends were trimmed by 5 bases and 0 bases, with 8 bases remaining between them. CDR3 bases: TGTGCCAGCAGTGGACAGAGTAGCAATCAGCCCCAGCATTTT. Protein: CASSGQSSNQPQHF.

The chain couples TRBV10-3 to TRBJ2-5; perhaps D is TRBD1 or TRBD2 (5 bases each). The germline V and J ends were trimmed by 0 bases and 2 bases, with 7 bases remaining between them. The CDR3 is 14 amino acids. Germline V gene sequence: CDR1 ENHRY, CDR2 SYGVKD. The CDR3 protein is CAISESWGQETQYF. CDR3 DNA sequence: TGTGCCATCAGTGAGTCATGGGGGCAAGAGACCCAGTACTTC.

The CDR3 here is CASSSLKRQGGEAFF. DNA for the CDR3: TGTGCCAGCAGCTCCCTAAAGAGACAGGGCGGTGAAGCTTTCTTT. The rearrangement uses TRBV11-2 and TRBJ1-1, with TRBD1 matching 7 bases. CDR3 length: 15 residues. The germline CDR1 and CDR2 sequences are SGHAT and FQNNGV. With 4 bases clipped from V and 7 bases from J, the junction kept 12 bases outside the gene matches.

The V and J genes are TRBV19 and TRBJ1-3; no firm D call. The germline V and J ends were trimmed by 3 bases and 2 bases, with 17 bases remaining between them. Germline CDR1 and CDR2: LNHDA and SQIVND (reference sequence). This CDR3 is 17 amino acids long. CDR3 residues: CASSISLKAAPGNTIYF. The CDR3 DNA follows: TGTGCCAGTAGTATTTCCTTAAAAGCAGCGCCTGGAAACACCATATATTTT.

The genes are TRBV30 and TRBJ2-2; D is ambiguous. In germline, CDR1 is GTSNPN, CDR2 SVGIG (reference sequence). There are 14 residues in the CDR3. Trimming took 1 base from V and 0 from J, leaving 6 bases between them. CDR3: CAWSGVPNTGELFF. The CDR3 DNA reads TGTGCCTGGAGTGGGGTCCCGAACACCGGGGAGCTGTTTTTT.

V usage is TRBV10-1 and J usage is TRBJ2-3, with D hard to call. Germline CDR1 WNHNN, CDR2 SYGVQD (reference sequence). The CDR3 runs 12 residues. V lost 5 bases, J lost 0 bases, and 3 bases lay in between. CDR3 nucleotides: TGCGCCAGCAGTCCTAGCACAGATACGCAGTATTTT. This translates into CASSPSTDTQYF.

This clone was seen a handful of times. The V and J genes are TRBV28 and TRBJ2-7; tentative D call: TRBD2 (7 bases). The germline CDR1 and CDR2 sequences are MDHEN and SYDVKM. This CDR3 is 14 amino acids long. V dropped 2 bases and J dropped 3 bases, with 11 bases sitting between them. This CDR3 is CASSLRGGLYEQYF. CDR3 coding DNA: TGTGCCAGCAGTTTAAGGGGGGGACTCTACGAGCAGTACTTC.

This CDR3 is CASSLNKLTGELFF. The CDR3 bases are TGTGCCAGCAGCCTGAACAAGCTAACCGGGGAGCTGTTTTTT. The chain carries TRBV7-2 and TRBJ2-2; D remains ambiguous. The V end lost 5 bases, the J end lost 5 bases, and 12 bases lay between the germline ends. CDR1 and CDR2 from the germline V gene are SGHTA and FQGNSA. CDR3 length: 14 amino acids.

The V call is TRBV5-1, the J call TRBJ1-2, with D uncertain. Germline CDR1 reads SGHRS; CDR2 reads YFSETQ. The germline V and J ends were trimmed by 0 bases and 5 bases, with 8 bases remaining between them. This CDR3 has 13 residues. As DNA, the CDR3 is TGCGCCAGCAGCTTGGATGCGGGATATGGCTACACCTTC. Residues: CASSLDAGYGYTF.

The V and J genes are TRBV7-2 and TRBJ1-3; D is ambiguous. Germline V gene sequence: CDR1 SGHTA, CDR2 FQGNSA. Trimming pared 6 bases from V and 0 bases from J, leaving 6 bases between. There are 13 residues in the CDR3. The CDR3 DNA reads as TGTGCCAGCAGGCGGACCTCTGGAAACACCATATATTTT. Translating it yields CASRRTSGNTIYF.

J is TRBJ2-5 and V is TRBV20-1; no clear D gene. V shed 5 bases and J shed 4 bases, with 8 bases lying between them. This CDR3 comprises 11 residues. The V gene's germline CDR1 is DFQATT and CDR2 SNEGSKA (reference sequence). CDR3 loop: CSASPTETQYF. CDR3 DNA sequence: TGCAGTGCTTCCCCGACAGAGACCCAGTACTTC.

This chain joins TRBV29-1 and TRBJ2-7; 8 positions match TRBD1. CDR1 is SQVTM, CDR2 ANQGSEA, per germline. V shed 7 bases, J shed 7 bases, and the junction held 15 bases outside the gene matches. The CDR3 spans 14 residues. The CDR3 region is CSATGQGGPLEQYF. CDR3 nucleotides: TGCAGCGCCACCGGACAGGGCGGCCCCCTAGAGCAGTACTTC.

The chain has TRBV19 and TRBJ2-7, with TRBD2 as a possible D gene (6 bases). CDR3 length: 14 amino acids. V was shortened by 11 bases and J by 3 bases, with 20 bases between the two germline ends. Germline V gene sequence: CDR1 LNHDA, CDR2 SQIVND (reference sequence). The DNA of the CDR3 is TGTGCCTCTAAATCCCGGGGGACCGACTACGAGCAGTACTTC. Amino acid sequence: CASKSRGTDYEQYF.

The J gene is TRBJ1-1, the V gene TRBV29-1; 9 bases agree with TRBD1. The CDR3 is 13 residues long. From germline, CDR1 is SQVTM and CDR2 ANQGSEA. With 6 bases clipped from V and 1 base from J, the junction kept 3 bases outside the gene matches. The CDR3 DNA reads TGCAGCGTCTCGACAGGGGGGAACACTGAAGCTTTCTTT. This encodes CSVSTGGNTEAFF.

This chain uses TRBV6-5 with TRBJ1-1; D not resolved. The germline V gene has CDR1 MNHEY and CDR2 SVGAGI. This CDR3 has 14 residues. V lost 5 bases to trimming and J lost 1 base, with 11 bases between them. CDR3 protein: CASSQSLTNTEAFF. The CDR3 nucleotides read TGTGCCAGCAGTCAAAGTCTCACGAACACTGAAGCTTTCTTT.

The V call is TRBV2, the J call TRBJ1-5; no definite D call. CDR1 SNHLY and CDR2 FYNNEI come from the germline V gene. Trimming removed 7 bases at V and 0 bases at J, with 10 bases between. The CDR3 covers 14 residues. In DNA, the CDR3 is TGTGCCAGCACAGCAGTGATTAGCAATCAGCCCCAGCATTTT. Translating gives CASTAVISNQPQHF. The full variable domain, its missing parts supplied by reference TRBV2 and TRBJ1-5, is EPEVTQTPSHQVTQMGQEVILRCVPISNHLYFYWYRQILGQKVEFLVSFYNNEISEKSEIFDDQFSVERPDGSNFTLKIRSTKLEDSAMYFCASTAVISNQPQHFGDGTRLSIL.